These 3 T cell receptor beta chains were sequenced from one sample in a study of blood T cell repertoires in COVID-19. Profiling relied on immunoSEQ multiplex PCR, and the TCRdb table lists in-frame clones only, not all of them. In the table there are 380,000 or so clones, roughly 86% of which are singletons. The specimen was PBMCs or T cells enriched from blood (not recorded which). These receptor sequences come from a young man who had recovered from COVID-19.

This chain uses TRBV5-5 with TRBJ1-5; D is ambiguous. Trimming left V 4 bases short and J 1 base short, with 15 bases between. Germline V gives CDR1 SGHKS, CDR2 YYEKEE (reference sequence). The CDR3 has 16 residues. CDR3 amino acids: CASSPFHAGSNQPQHF. The DNA for the CDR3 is TGTGCCAGCAGCCCCTTCCATGCGGGGAGCAATCAGCCCCAGCATTTT.

This sequence joins TRBV11-2 and TRBJ2-3, with 8 bases matching TRBD2. With 2 bases clipped from V and 1 base from J, the junction kept 5 bases outside the gene matches. The CDR3 is 16 residues long. In germline, CDR1 is SGHAT, CDR2 FQNNGV. For the CDR3, the DNA is TGTGCCAGCAGCTTATCCCGGGGGGGTCGCACAGATACGCAGTATTTT. Protein product: CASSLSRGGRTDTQYF.

The chain carries TRBV7-3 and TRBJ1-1, with D tentatively TRBD1 (5 bases). The CDR3 spans 15 residues. Germline CDR1 and CDR2: SGHTA and FQGTGA. Trimming took 1 base from V and 5 from J, leaving 14 bases between them. CDR3 in amino acids: CASSLRPNQGTEAFF. The DNA for the CDR3 is TGTGCCAGCAGCTTAAGGCCCAATCAGGGAACTGAAGCTTTCTTT.